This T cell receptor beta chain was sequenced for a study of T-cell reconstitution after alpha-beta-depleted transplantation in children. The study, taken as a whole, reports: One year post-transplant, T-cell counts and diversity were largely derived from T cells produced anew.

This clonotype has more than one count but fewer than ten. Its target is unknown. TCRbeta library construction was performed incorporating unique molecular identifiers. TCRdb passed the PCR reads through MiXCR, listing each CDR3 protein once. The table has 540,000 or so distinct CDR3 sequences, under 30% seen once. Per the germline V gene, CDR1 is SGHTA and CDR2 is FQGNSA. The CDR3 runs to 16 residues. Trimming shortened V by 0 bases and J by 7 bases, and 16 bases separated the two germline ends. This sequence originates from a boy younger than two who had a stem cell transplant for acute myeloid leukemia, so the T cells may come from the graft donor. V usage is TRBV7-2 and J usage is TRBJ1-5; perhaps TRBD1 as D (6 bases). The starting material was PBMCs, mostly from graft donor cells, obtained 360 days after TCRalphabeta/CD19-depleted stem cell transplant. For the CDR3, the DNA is TGTGCCAGCAGCTTAGCAGTCACAGGGCTAAGGCAGCCCCAGCATTTT. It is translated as CASSLAVTGLRQPQHF.